This T cell receptor (beta chain) was captured in a study of T cell responses to AZD1222 COVID-19 vaccine. Study outcomes and limitations: Mostly white British, mostly female donors; authors suggested clonal diversity may be underestimated.

In the case of this clone: The antigen is unknown.

Both about-4-week and about-12-week second-dose recipients were combined. Germline CDR1 and CDR2: LNHDA and SQIVND (reference sequence). The V and J ends lost 2 bases and 2 bases, in that order; junction bases with no gene match: 7. This CDR3 has 16 amino acids. Measured with immunoSEQ multiplex PCR; TCRdb has only the in-frame clones, and not every one. The sample includes 150,000 to 200,000 clones, around 88% of them seen just once. The clonotype originates from an adult who received the AZD1222 COVID-19 vaccine. The material was peripheral blood, obtained 28 days after the second AZD1222 dose. V and J are TRBV19 and TRBJ2-7, with TRBD1 matching 9 bases. CDR3 amino acids: CASSIPGQGNPYEQYF. The CDR3 DNA is TGTGCCAGTAGTATACCGGGACAGGGAAATCCCTACGAGCAGTACTTC.